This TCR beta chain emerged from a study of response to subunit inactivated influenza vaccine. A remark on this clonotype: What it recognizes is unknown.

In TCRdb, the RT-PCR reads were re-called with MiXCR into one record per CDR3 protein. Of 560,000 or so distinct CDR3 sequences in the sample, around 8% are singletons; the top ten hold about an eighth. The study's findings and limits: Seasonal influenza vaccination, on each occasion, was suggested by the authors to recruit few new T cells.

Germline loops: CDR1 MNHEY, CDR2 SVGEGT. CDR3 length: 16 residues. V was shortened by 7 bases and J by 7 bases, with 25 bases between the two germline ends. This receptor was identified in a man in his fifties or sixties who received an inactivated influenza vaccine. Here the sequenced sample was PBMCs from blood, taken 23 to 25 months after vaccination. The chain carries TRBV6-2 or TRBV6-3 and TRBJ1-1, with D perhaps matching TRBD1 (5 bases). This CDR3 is CASTEGHFSAAGEAFF. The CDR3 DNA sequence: TGTGCCAGCACCGAGGGGCATTTTTCTGCGGCGGGTGAAGCTTTCTTT.